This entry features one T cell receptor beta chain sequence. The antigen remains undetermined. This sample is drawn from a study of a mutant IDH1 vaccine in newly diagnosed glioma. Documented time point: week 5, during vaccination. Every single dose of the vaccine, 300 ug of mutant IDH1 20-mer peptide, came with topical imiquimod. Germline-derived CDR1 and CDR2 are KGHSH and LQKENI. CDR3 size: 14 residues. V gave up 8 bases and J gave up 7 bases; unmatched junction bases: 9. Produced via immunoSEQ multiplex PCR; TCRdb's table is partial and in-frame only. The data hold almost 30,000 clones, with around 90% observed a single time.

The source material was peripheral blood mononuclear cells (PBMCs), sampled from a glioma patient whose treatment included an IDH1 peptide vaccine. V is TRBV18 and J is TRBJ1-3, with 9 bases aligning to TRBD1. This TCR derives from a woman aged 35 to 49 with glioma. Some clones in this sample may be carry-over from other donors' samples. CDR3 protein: CASTYGTGRNTIYF. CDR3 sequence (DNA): TGTGCCAGCACATACGGGACAGGGCGGAACACCATATATTTT.